This TCR beta chain appears in the sequencing data of a study of spatial heterogeneity in lung cancer. Overall study context: The study observed each unique TCR and UMI combination more than ten times on average in raw reads.

One entry per CDR3 protein results from TCRdb running MiXCR on the 5' RACE reads. The top ten clones hold around 21% of a sample with tens of thousands of distinct CDR3 sequences, approximately 5.6% of them seen once. The CDR3 length is 15 residues. V shed 6 bases and J shed 3 bases, with 17 bases lying between them. In germline, CDR1 is SGHVS, CDR2 FNYEAQ. Whole-study findings and limits: Follow-up blood showed ubiquitous expanded tumor TCRs less than blood at resection did.

The time point denotes: blood at routine non-recurrence follow-up after resection. Whole RNA obtained from tumor, nontumor lung or frozen PBMC underwent sequencing without sorting. As for this clonotype: Its matching antigen is unknown.

This receptor was identified in a male donor with early-stage non-small cell lung cancer. This sequence joins TRBV7-6 and TRBJ1-1, with D unresolved. Sequenced here: PBMCs, sampled at follow-up. The CDR3 bases are TGTGCCAGCAGGCAGGCCGGGAGCTCGGACACTGAAGCTTTCTTT. Residues: CASRQAGSSDTEAFF.